This T cell receptor beta chain appears in the sequencing data of a study of shared T cell receptors in the human thymus (dated by TCRdb to about 2021). At the level of the whole study: The study investigated the way shared, self-reactive T-cell receptor alpha chains are produced in the human thymus.

V gives up 4 bases and J gives up 5 bases, and the segment between their germline ends measures 16 bases. The CDR3 numbers 15 residues from cysteine through phenylalanine. Of the read, only the CDR3 DNA is kept; its 45 bases are in frame from base 1. The germline V gene (reference sequence) yields SGHNT for CDR1 and YYREEE for CDR2. This clone has more than one count but fewer than ten. No cognate antigen has been identified for it. Per-base qualities were not stored, and no clone one base away is much larger. Libraries were constructed by the immunoSEQ multiplex PCR assay. TCRdb provides this immuneACCESS table in a form limited to in-frame rearrangements. Some clones are lacking; in checked studies, under half of them reflect an unresolved V gene, and why the rest are absent is not known. The sample profile shows about 540,000 clones; 75% to 80% of them were found once. The ten largest clones represent more than 0.01% of the sample.

The same data also went into a second study, on human thymus T cells. Taken from the second paper: Immunologically healthy infants undergoing open corrective cardiac surgery for congenital heart defects in Finland were used as donors. Thymus tissue was collected as surgical resects that were removed during corrective cardiac surgery. Both the thymic and the peripheral blood repertoires appeared to show biased V and J gene segment usage. According to the related research, thymic TCR repertoires were highly overlapping among unrelated individuals. The study used seven to nine infant thymus samples plus four related peripheral blood samples to characterize TCR alpha and beta repertoires. The cohort included over five male and a couple of female infants, with donor ages spanning 7 to 244 days. Thymocytes were mechanically released from the tissue and were stored as pellets of roughly 9.5-34 million cells at -70 degrees C. A QIAsymphony instrument was used to extract genomic DNA from the frozen cell pellets. Using the immunoSEQ multiplex PCR assay, the TCRB and TCRAD loci were amplified from a standardized quantity of quality-controlled genomic DNA. Amplicons spanned the V(D)J region at a length sufficient to cover the CDR3 and identify V and J genes. Amplicon sequencing was performed on an Illumina platform through the commercial immunoSEQ service. Primer bias and sequencing errors were corrected using previously described methods, and TCRAD and TCRB definitions followed the IMGT database. Analysis of the repertoires was done with immunoSEQ Analyzer 3.0 and VDJTools and included basic statistics, V/J segment usage, diversity estimates, rarefaction and pairwise overlap. Diversity was estimated with Chao1, ChaoE, Efron-Thisted, Shannon and inverse Simpson indices, and also on datasets down-sampled to the smallest sample. Repertoire overlap was determined by strict matching of CDR3 nucleotide sequence, V gene and J gene, and Jaccard-based multidimensional scaling clustering was applied. On average, thymus samples yielded 750,000 to 1,000,000 unique TCRB clonotypes, whereas blood samples yielded about 84,000.

Sequencing input: thymocytes. This receptor was obtained from a boy younger than two with a congenital heart defect. Donor details come from another sample of the same person, matched by shared clones. The rearrangement combines TRBV5-4 with TRBJ1-5, with a weak D call of TRBD1 (6 bases match). Here the CDR3 is given as CASSLGGGSDQPQHF. DNA sequence: TGTGCCAGCAGCCTGGGTGGGGGCTCGGATCAGCCCCAGCATTTT.